The 22 T cell receptor beta chains presented below share a single source sample, sequenced in a study of T-cell reconstitution after alpha-beta-depleted transplantation in children. Preparation of the TCRbeta library used unique molecular identifiers. Via MiXCR, TCRdb re-called the PCR reads, giving one row per CDR3 protein. The data show around 130,000 distinct CDR3 sequences, 8% to 10% seen once. This material consisted of PBMCs, mostly from graft donor cells, taken 180 days after TCRalphabeta/CD19-depleted stem cell transplant. These receptors all stem from a girl less than two years old who had a stem cell transplant for combined immunodeficiency, so the T cells may come from the graft donor.

In this sample, this clonotype turned up a few times. The chain recombines TRBV2 with TRBJ2-1; 8 bases match TRBD2. J lost 3 bases, V lost 8 bases, and 12 bases had no gene match. CDR1 is SNHLY and CDR2 is FYNNEI in the germline V gene. This CDR3 region has 16 residues. The CDR3 here is CASRGGLAVHYNEQFF. The CDR3 bases are TGTGCCAGCCGGGGGGGGCTAGCGGTACACTACAATGAGCAGTTCTTC.

Many counts were recorded for this clonotype. The chain employs TRBV10-3 and TRBJ2-5; D remains ambiguous. Germline values: CDR1 ENHRY, CDR2 SYGVKD. V lost 1 base and J 1 base, leaving 7 bases between the germline ends. This CDR3 region has 14 residues. CDR3 in DNA: TGTGCCATCAGTGAGTTAAACTCCCAAGAGACCCAGTACTTC. Its translation is CAISELNSQETQYF.

This clonotype was found a few times. The chain employs TRBV12-3 or TRBV12-4 and TRBJ2-2; no firm D call. The germline V and J ends were trimmed by 2 bases and 3 bases, with 10 bases remaining between them. This CDR3 has 15 amino acids. The CDR3 is CASSLLGGYTGELFF. CDR3 coding DNA: TGTGCCAGCAGTTTACTCGGCGGTTACACCGGGGAGCTGTTTTTT.

The CDR3 DNA reads as TGTGCCAGTAGTATCTTAGAGAGCTCCTACAATGAGCAGTTCTTC. Its protein is CASSILESSYNEQFF. The chain combines TRBV19 with TRBJ2-1; D is undetermined. The CDR3 covers 15 residues. The germline CDR1 and CDR2 sequences are LNHDA and SQIVND (reference sequence). Trimming stripped 3 bases from V and 0 bases from J, with 9 bases between.

The J gene is TRBJ2-1, the V gene TRBV12-3 or TRBV12-4; D gene uncertain. Trimming cost V 3 bases and J 1 base, with 10 bases left between them. CDR3 size: 15 residues. This CDR3 is CASSLWSSSYNEQFF. The CDR3 nucleotides are TGTGCCAGCAGTTTGTGGAGTTCATCCTACAATGAGCAGTTCTTC.

The chain carries TRBV7-2 and TRBJ2-3; D perhaps matches TRBD2 (6 bases). The CDR3 is made up of 15 amino acids. Germline V gene data show CDR1 as SGHTA and CDR2 as FQGNSA. V was trimmed by 1 base and J by 4 bases, leaving 12 bases between them. The CDR3 sequence is CASSLGAGPPDTQYF. The CDR3 DNA is TGTGCCAGCAGCTTAGGGGCGGGACCCCCAGATACGCAGTATTTT.

This clonotype was observed a handful of times. The V call is TRBV19, the J call TRBJ2-1; 7 bases align to TRBD1. The CDR3 length is 12 residues. The V segment lost 6 bases and the J segment 6 bases; nucleotides outside the gene matches: 2. From germline, CDR1 is LNHDA and CDR2 SQIVND (reference sequence). CDR3 bases: TGTGCCAGTAGCGCAGGGGGCAATGAGCAGTTCTTC. This encodes CASSAGGNEQFF.

This clonotype was seen repeatedly, ten times or more. The chain uses TRBV5-6 and TRBJ2-2; no clear D gene. Trimming took off 4 bases at V and 3 bases at J, with 13 bases between the two ends. Germline V gives CDR1 SGHDT, CDR2 YYEEEE. This CDR3 contains 15 residues. In DNA form, the CDR3 reads TGTGCCAGCAGCAAACCTACAACGGACACCGGGGAGCTGTTTTTT. Its protein is CASSKPTTDTGELFF.

The genes are TRBV4-2 and TRBJ1-4, with no clear D. The CDR3 consists of 15 residues. CDR1 and CDR2 (germline): LGHNA, YNFKEQ. The V end was cut by 0 bases, the J end by 1 base, with 6 bases between. CDR3 sequence: CASSQDPRTNEKLFF. The DNA of the CDR3 is TGTGCCAGCAGCCAAGATCCCAGAACTAATGAAAAACTGTTTTTT.

CDR3 amino acids: CASSLPTSGSDEQFF. CDR3 sequence (DNA): TGTGCCAGCAGCTTACCGACTAGCGGGAGTGATGAGCAGTTCTTC. This chain uses TRBV11-3 with TRBJ2-1; 12 bases fit TRBD2. V trimming: 2 bases; J trimming: 8 bases; junction bases outside the gene matches: 4. The length of the CDR3 is 15 residues. Germline CDR1 reads SGHNT; CDR2 reads YENEEA.

The rearrangement joins TRBV27 to TRBJ1-4, with no clear D. Deletions cut 5 bases from V and 0 bases from J, with 7 bases between. This CDR3 region has 14 residues. Per germline, CDR1 MNHEY and CDR2 SMNVEV (reference sequence). The CDR3 coding sequence is TGTGCCAGCAGTAGACTAACAACTAATGAAAAACTGTTTTTT. Translation: CASSRLTTNEKLFF.

V is TRBV5-1 and J is TRBJ2-4; D remains ambiguous. Germline lookup yields CDR1 SGHRS and CDR2 YFSETQ. Trimming pared 0 bases from V and 0 bases from J, leaving 13 bases between. The CDR3 consists of 17 residues. The CDR3 here is CASSLAVSRLAKNIQYF. The CDR3 region has the DNA TGCGCCAGCAGCTTGGCCGTGTCCAGACTAGCCAAAAACATTCAGTACTTC.

The chain is built from TRBV7-6 and TRBJ2-1; D possibly corresponds to TRBD1 (6 bases). CDR1 SGHVS and CDR2 FNYEAQ come from the germline V gene. The CDR3 covers 18 residues. V lost 1 base to trimming and J lost 0 bases, with 16 bases between them. In DNA form, the CDR3 reads TGTGCCAGCAGCTTAGGTCGCAGGGGAAGAAGCTCCTACAATGAGCAGTTCTTC. Amino acid sequence: CASSLGRRGRSSYNEQFF.

This chain joins TRBV29-1 and TRBJ2-4; 7 bases align to TRBD1. CDR1 is SQVTM, CDR2 ANQGSEA, per germline. The V segment lost 6 bases and the J segment 1 base; nucleotides outside the gene matches: 3. The CDR3 covers 13 residues. CDR3 protein: CSVVTGAKNIQYF. Written as DNA, the CDR3 is TGCAGCGTGGTGACAGGGGCCAAAAACATTCAGTACTTC.

This rearrangement joins TRBV4-1 to TRBJ1-2, with no clear D. In germline, CDR1 is MGHRA, CDR2 YSYEKL. V was clipped by 8 bases and J by 5 bases, with 12 bases between them. CDR3 size: 12 residues. CDR3 nucleotides: TGCGCCAGCGGAGGCCTAGGGTATGGCTACACCTTC. Translating it yields CASGGLGYGYTF.

The chain recombines TRBV18 with TRBJ2-3; D is possibly TRBD1 (6 bases). V was pared by 1 base and J by 1 base, with 12 bases between. Germline CDR1 reads KGHSH; CDR2 reads LQKENI. The CDR3 is 16 amino acids. The CDR3 region has the DNA TGTGCCAGCTCACCACGGCCGCAGGGGTGCACAGATACGCAGTATTTT. Its protein is CASSPRPQGCTDTQYF.

The chain carries TRBV5-1 and TRBJ2-7; TRBD1 or TRBD2 may be the D gene (5 bases each). CDR1 is SGHRS, CDR2 YFSETQ, per germline. This CDR3 is built from 17 residues. With 0 bases removed from V and 1 base from J, the gap between germline ends came to 17 bases. The CDR3 loop is CASSLAVGTRASYEQYF. The CDR3 DNA follows: TGCGCCAGCAGCTTGGCGGTCGGGACCCGGGCGTCCTACGAGCAGTACTTC.

The chain carries TRBV20-1 and TRBJ2-6; no reliable D call. V was clipped by 2 bases and J by 1 base, with 6 bases between them. This CDR3 is built from 14 residues. The germline CDR1 and CDR2 sequences are DFQATT and SNEGSKA (reference sequence). CDR3 DNA sequence: TGCAGTGCTAGATGGCCTTCTGGGGCCAACGTCCTGACTTTC. Translated: CSARWPSGANVLTF.

This clonotype came up a few times. The rearrangement uses TRBV12-3 or TRBV12-4 and TRBJ1-5, with unresolved D. The CDR3 is 12 residues long. The V gene lost 4 bases and the J gene lost 4 bases, with 5 bases spanning the gap. CDR3 amino acids: CASSYGNQPQHF. CDR3 in DNA: TGTGCCAGCAGTTATGGTAATCAGCCCCAGCATTTT.

This clonotype was observed a few times. The chain joins TRBV20-1 to TRBJ2-7; D is unresolved. This CDR3 has 12 amino acids. CDR1 is DFQATT, CDR2 SNEGSKA, per germline (reference sequence). Trimming cost V 3 bases and J 3 bases, with 9 bases left between them. CDR3 sequence reads: CSARYDGYEQYF. The DNA for the CDR3 is TGCAGTGCTAGGTATGATGGCTACGAGCAGTACTTC.

The CDR3 coding sequence is TGTGCCAGCACTTTGGGGGACCTGTCCTACGAGCAGTACTTC. Its translation is CASTLGDLSYEQYF. The chain employs TRBV12-3 or TRBV12-4 and TRBJ2-7, with D perhaps matching TRBD1 or TRBD2 (5 bases each). This CDR3 region has 14 residues. Trimming stripped 7 bases from V and 1 base from J, with 14 bases between.

This clonotype was detected only a few times. CDR3 bases: TGCAGTGCTAAGCCCGGGACAGGGGCTTACGAGCAGTACTTC. As protein: CSAKPGTGAYEQYF. The V and J genes are TRBV20-1 and TRBJ2-7; 10 nucleotides match TRBD1. Germline CDR1 DFQATT, CDR2 SNEGSKA (reference sequence). Germline trimming cut 4 bases from V and 4 bases from J; bases unmatched to any gene: 7. The CDR3 totals 14 residues.